This TCR beta chain was identified in a study of blood T cell repertoires in COVID-19. Study information: The samples span acute and convalescent COVID-19 from the United States, Italy and Spain.

In the study's own analysis: Nucleated cell number was recorded as an estimate derived from reference gene primer amplification. The method was immunoSEQ multiplex PCR; TCRdb's version includes in-frame clones alone and lacks a portion of them. The V and J calls and the clone size are those of that table, but D and trimming were determined from the DNA. The sample yields about 75,000 clones, roughly 90% seen once. Trimming cost V 7 bases and J 0 bases; bases outside gene matches: 6. CDR1 MNHEY and CDR2 SVGAGI come from the germline V gene. The CDR3 has 15 residues. Sequencing was carried out using peripheral blood. The J gene is TRBJ1-5, the V gene TRBV6-5; TRBD1 matches 7 bases. This sequence was found in a human donor in a cohort sampled during active COVID-19. The CDR3 loop reads CASMPGQYSNQPQHF. DNA of the CDR3: TGTGCCAGCATGCCGGGACAGTATAGCAATCAGCCCCAGCATTTT.